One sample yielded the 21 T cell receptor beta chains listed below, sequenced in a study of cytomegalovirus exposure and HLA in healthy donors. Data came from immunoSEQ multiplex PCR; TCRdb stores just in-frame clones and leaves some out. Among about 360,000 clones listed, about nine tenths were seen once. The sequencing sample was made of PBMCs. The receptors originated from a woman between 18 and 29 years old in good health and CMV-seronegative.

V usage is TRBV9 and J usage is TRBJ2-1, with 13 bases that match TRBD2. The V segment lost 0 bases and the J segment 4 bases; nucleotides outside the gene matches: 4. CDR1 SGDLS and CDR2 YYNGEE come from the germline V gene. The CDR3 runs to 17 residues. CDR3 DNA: TGTGCCAGCAGCGTAGGGACTAGCGGGGGAATGTACAATGAGCAGTTCTTC. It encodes CASSVGTSGGMYNEQFF.

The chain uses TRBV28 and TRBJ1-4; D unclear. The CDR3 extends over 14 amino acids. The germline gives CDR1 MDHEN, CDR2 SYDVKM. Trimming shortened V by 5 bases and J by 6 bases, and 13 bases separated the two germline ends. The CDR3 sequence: CASSQPWGDEKLFF. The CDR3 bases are TGTGCCAGCAGTCAACCCTGGGGAGATGAAAAACTGTTTTTT.

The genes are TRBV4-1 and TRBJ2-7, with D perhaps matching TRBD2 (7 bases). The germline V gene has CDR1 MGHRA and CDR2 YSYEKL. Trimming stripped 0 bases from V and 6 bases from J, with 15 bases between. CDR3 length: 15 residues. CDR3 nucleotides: TGCGCCAGCAGCCAAGATATGGGGGCGGGAGTCGAGCAGTACTTC. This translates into CASSQDMGAGVEQYF.

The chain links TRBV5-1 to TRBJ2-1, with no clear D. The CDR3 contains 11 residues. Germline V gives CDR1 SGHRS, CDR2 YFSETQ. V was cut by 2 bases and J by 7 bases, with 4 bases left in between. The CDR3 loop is CASSFTNEQFF. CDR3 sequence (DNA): TGCGCCAGCAGCTTCACAAATGAGCAGTTCTTC.

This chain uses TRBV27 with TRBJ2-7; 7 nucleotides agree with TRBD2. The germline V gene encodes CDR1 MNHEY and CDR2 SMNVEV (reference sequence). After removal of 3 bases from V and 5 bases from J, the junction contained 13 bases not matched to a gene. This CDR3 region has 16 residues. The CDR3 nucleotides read TGTGCCAGCAGTTTTATTATTGGCGCGGGAGTCCACGAGCAGTACTTC. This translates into CASSFIIGAGVHEQYF.

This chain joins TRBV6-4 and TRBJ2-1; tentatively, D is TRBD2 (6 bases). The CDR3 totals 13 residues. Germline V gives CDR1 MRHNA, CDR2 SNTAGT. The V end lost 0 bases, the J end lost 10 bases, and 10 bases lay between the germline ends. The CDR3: CASSDSGTREQFF. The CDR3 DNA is TGTGCCAGCAGTGACTCGGGGACTCGAGAGCAGTTCTTC.

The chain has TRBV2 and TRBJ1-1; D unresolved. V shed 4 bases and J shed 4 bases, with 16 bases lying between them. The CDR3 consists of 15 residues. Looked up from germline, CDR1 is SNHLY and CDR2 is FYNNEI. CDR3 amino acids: CASSVSVQAGTEAFF. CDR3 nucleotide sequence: TGTGCCAGCAGTGTGTCCGTCCAGGCTGGCACTGAAGCTTTCTTT. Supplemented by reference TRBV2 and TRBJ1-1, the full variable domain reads EPEVTQTPSHQVTQMGQEVILRCVPISNHLYFYWYRQILGQKVEFLVSFYNNEISEKSEIFDDQFSVERPDGSNFTLKIRSTKLEDSAMYFCASSVSVQAGTEAFFGQGTRLTVV.

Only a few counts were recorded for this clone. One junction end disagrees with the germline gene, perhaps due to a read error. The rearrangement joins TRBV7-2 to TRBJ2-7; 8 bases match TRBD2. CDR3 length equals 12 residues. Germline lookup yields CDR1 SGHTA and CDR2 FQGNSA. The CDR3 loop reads CASSSRGLEVGF. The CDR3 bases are TGTGCCAGCAGTTCTCGGGGACTAGAAGTTGGCTTC.

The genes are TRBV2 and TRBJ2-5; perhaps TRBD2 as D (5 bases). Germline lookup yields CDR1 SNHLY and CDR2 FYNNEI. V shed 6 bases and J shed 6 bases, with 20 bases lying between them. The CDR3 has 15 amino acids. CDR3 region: CASRTGGGGGKTQYF. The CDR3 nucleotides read TGTGCCAGCAGGACTGGAGGAGGCGGTGGGAAGACCCAGTACTTC.

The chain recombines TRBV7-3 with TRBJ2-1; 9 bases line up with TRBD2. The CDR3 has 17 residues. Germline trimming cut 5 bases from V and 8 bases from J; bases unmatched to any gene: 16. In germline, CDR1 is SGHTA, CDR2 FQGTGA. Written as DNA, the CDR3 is TGTGCCAGCAGCCCCGCGGGGTCTCCTAGCGGGATAGATGAGCAGTTCTTC. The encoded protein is CASSPAGSPSGIDEQFF.

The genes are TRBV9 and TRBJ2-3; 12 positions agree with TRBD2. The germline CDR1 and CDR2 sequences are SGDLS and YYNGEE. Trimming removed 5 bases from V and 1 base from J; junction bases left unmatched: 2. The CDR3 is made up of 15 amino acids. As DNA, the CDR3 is TGTGCCAGCAGTCTAGCGGGGGGGCGCACAGATACGCAGTATTTT. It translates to CASSLAGGRTDTQYF.

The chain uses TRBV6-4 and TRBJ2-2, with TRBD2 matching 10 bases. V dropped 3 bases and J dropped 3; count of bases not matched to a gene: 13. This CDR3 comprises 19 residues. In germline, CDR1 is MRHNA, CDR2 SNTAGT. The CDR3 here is CASSEGSSGGLRDTGELFF. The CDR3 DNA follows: TGTGCCAGCAGTGAAGGCTCTAGCGGGGGTCTAAGGGACACCGGGGAGCTGTTTTTT.

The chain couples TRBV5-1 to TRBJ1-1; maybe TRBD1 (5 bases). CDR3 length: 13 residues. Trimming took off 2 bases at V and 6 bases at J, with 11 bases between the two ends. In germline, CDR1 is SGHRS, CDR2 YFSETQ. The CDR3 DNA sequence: TGCGCCAGCAGCTTAGGGGATGTCGCTGAAGCTTTCTTT. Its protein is CASSLGDVAEAFF. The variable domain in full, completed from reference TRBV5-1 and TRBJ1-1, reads KAGVTQTPRYLIKTRGQQVTLSCSPISGHRSVSWYQQTPGQGLQFLFEYFSETQRNKGNFPGRFSGRQFSNSRSEMNVSTLELGDSALYLCASSLGDVAEAFFGQGTRLTVV.

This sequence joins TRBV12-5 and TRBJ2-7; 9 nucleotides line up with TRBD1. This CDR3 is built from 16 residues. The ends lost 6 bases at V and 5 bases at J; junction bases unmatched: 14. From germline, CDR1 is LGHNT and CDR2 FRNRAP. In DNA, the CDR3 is TGTGCTAGTGGCGCCGAAACAGGGGGCGCGGTCCACGAGCAGTACTTC. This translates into CASGAETGGAVHEQYF.

DNA of the CDR3: TGTGCCAGCAGGCCTCACTCCGGAGGGGATGCTTTCTTT. This sequence encodes CASRPHSGGDAFF. The chain is built from TRBV28 and TRBJ1-1, with D possibly TRBD1 on 5 matching bases. Germline CDR1 and CDR2: MDHEN and SYDVKM. The V gene lost 6 bases and the J gene lost 11 bases, with 19 bases spanning the gap. The CDR3 length is 13 residues. The variable domain in full, with the rest retrieved from reference TRBV28 and TRBJ1-1, is DVKVTQSSRYLVKRTGEKVFLECVQDMDHENMFWYRQDPGLGLRLIYFSYDVKMKEKGDIPEGYSVSREKKERFSLILESASTNQTSMYLCASRPHSGGDAFFGQGTRLTVV.

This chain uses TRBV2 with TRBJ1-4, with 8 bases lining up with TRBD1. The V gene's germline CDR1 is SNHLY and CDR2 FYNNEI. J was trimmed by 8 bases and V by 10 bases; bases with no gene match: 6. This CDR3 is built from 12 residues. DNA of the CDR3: TGTGCCACAGGGGGCGCGGAGGAAAAACTGTTTTTT. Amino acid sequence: CATGGAEEKLFF.

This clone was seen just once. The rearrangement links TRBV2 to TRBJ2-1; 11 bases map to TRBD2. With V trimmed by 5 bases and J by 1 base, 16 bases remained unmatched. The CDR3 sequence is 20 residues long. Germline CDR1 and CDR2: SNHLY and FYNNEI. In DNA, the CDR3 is TGTGCCAGCAGTTTATATTCACTAGCGGGAGTAGTAGGATCCTACAATGAGCAGTTCTTC. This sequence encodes CASSLYSLAGVVGSYNEQFF.

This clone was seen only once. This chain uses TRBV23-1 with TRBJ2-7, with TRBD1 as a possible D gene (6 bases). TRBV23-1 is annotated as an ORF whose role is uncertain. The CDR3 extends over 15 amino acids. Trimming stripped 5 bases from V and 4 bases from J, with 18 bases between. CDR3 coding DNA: TGCGCCAGCAGTATACCAACGGGACACATTTACGAGCAGTACTTC. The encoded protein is CASSIPTGHIYEQYF.

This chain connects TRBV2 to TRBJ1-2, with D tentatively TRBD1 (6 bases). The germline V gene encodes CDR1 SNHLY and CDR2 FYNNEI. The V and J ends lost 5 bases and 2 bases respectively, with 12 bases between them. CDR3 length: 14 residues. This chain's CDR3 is CASSTGTTNYGYTF. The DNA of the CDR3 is TGTGCCAGCAGTACAGGGACAACAAACTATGGCTACACCTTC.

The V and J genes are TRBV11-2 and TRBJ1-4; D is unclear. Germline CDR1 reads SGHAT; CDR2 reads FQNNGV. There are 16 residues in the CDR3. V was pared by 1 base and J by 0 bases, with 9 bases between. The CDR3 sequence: CASSLVLGTTNEKLFF. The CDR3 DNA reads TGTGCCAGCAGCTTAGTCCTCGGTACAACTAATGAAAAACTGTTTTTT. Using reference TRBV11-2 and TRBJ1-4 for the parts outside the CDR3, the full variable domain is EAGVAQSPRYKIIEKRQSVAFWCNPISGHATLYWYQQILGQGPKLLIQFQNNGVVDDSQLPKDRFSAERLKGVDSTLKIQPAKLEDSAVYLCASSLVLGTTNEKLFFGSGTQLSVL.

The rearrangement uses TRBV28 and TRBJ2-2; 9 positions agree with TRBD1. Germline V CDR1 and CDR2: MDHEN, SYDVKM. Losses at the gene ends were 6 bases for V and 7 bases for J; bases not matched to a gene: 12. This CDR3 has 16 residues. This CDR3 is CASSQGTGWRDGELFF. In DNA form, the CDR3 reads TGTGCCAGCAGCCAAGGGACAGGGTGGCGCGACGGGGAGCTGTTTTTT. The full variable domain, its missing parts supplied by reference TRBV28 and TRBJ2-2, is DVKVTQSSRYLVKRTGEKVFLECVQDMDHENMFWYRQDPGLGLRLIYFSYDVKMKEKGDIPEGYSVSREKKERFSLILESASTNQTSMYLCASSQGTGWRDGELFFGEGSRLTVL.